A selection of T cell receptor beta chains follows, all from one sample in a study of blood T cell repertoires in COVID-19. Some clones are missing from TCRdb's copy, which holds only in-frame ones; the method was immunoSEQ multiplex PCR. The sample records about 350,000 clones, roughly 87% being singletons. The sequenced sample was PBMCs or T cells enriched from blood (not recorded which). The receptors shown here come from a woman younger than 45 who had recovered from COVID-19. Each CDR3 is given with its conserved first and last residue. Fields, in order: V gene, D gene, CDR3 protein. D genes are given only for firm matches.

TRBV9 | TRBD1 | CASSATGGGGQPQHF
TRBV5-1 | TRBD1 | CASSLAAGGTYEQYF
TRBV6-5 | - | CASSSNGGTDTQYF
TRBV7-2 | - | CASSTPRVEGGEQFF
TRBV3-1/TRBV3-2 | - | CASSQDGLAAETQYF
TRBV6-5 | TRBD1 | CASREGQGNGYTF
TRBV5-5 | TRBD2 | CASSLLTAGGFDEQFF
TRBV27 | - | CASRRDSFYEQYF
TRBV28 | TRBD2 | CASRVGLANYEQYF
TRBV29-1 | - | CSVGGWTENTEAFF
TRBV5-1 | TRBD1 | CASTQGARETQYF
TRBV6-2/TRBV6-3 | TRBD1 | CASSRDRYQPQHF
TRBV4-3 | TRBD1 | CASSQRTGLTAKNIQYF
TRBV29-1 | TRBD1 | CSVKTPGQGRLDEQYF
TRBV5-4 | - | CASSSRGRGNEKLFF
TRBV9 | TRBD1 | CASSLSDRVETQYF
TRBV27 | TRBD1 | CATTGQGTREQYF
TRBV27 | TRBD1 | CATSPLRGRRNTIYF
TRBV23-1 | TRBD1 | CASRAKQGAIADTQYF
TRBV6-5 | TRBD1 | CASSYSGQGAAYEQYF
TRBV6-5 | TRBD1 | CATQTGARSSPLHF
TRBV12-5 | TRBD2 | CASGLGGGPNEQFF
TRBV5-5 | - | CASSRRTGENTGELFF
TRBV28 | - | CASSEDGINYGYTF
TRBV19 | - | CASGTELNSPLHF
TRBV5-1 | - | CASNPSGRAHEQYF
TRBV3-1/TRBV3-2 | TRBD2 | CASSHAAGAYEQYF
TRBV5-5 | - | CASSLTWGPSNQPQHF
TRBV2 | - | CASGRSSNTGELFF
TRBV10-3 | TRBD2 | CAISEPGLAGGSYEQYF
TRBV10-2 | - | CASSESWGGRRRSMNTEAFF
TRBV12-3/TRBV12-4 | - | CASSPMRAAEQYF
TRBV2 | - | CASRLDRGGYEQYF
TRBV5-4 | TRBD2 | CASSPGLAADTDTQYF
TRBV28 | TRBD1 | CASSTHRDRARIQYF
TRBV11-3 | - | CASSKGERNQETQYF
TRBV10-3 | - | CAISGTDTVWEQYF
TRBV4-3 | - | CASSQDTPGFDEQFF
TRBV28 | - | CASSLSRSNYGYTF